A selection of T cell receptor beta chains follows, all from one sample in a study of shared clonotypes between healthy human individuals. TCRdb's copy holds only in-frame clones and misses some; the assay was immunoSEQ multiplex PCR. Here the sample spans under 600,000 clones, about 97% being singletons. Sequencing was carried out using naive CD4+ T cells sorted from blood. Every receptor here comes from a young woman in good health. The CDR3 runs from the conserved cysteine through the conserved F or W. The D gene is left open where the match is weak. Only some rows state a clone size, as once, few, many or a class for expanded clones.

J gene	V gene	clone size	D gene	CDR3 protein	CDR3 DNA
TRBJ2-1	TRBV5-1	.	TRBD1	CASSLDPGQGLEQFF	TGCGCCAGCAGCTTGGATCCGGGACAGGGGCTTGAGCAGTTCTTC
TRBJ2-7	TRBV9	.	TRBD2	CASSPASGTYEQYF	TGTGCCAGCAGCCCCGCTAGCGGGACCTACGAGCAGTACTTC
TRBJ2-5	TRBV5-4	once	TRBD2	CASSLAPSGSRETQYF	TGTGCCAGCAGCTTGGCCCCTAGCGGGAGTAGGGAGACCCAGTACTTC
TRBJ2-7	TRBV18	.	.	CASSPRGQRESEQYF	TGTGCCAGCTCACCGCGGGGACAGAGAGAATCGGAGCAGTACTTC
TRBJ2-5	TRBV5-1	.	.	CASSGRGMYQETQYF	TGCGCCAGCAGCGGCCGGGGGATGTACCAAGAGACCCAGTACTTC
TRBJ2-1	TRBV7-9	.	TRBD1	CASSLLQGVLLYNEQFF	TGTGCCAGCAGCTTACTCCAGGGGGTATTGTTATACAATGAGCAGTTCTTC
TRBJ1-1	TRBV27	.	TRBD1	CASSPQGGTEAFF	TGTGCCAGCAGTCCCCAGGGGGGCACTGAAGCTTTCTTT
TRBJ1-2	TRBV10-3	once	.	CAISEIGVPNYGYTF	TGTGCCATCAGTGAGATCGGGGTCCCTAACTATGGCTACACCTTC
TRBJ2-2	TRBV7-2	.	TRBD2	CASSRGTAGDSGELFF	TGTGCCAGCAGCCGCGGTACGGCGGGAGATTCCGGGGAGCTGTTTTTT
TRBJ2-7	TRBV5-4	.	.	CASSSPNLGFYEQYF	TGTGCCAGCAGCTCGCCGAACTTGGGTTTCTACGAGCAGTACTTC
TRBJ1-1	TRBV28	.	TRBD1	CASSPGTGIFLNTEAFF	TGTGCCAGCAGTCCCGGGACAGGGATCTTCTTGAACACTGAAGCTTTCTTT
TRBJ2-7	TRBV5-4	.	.	CASSLGDFRSSYEQYF	TGTGCCAGCAGCTTGGGGGACTTTCGGTCCTCCTACGAGCAGTACTTC
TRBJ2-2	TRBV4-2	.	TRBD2	CASSRRLAGGVTNTGELFF	TGTGCCAGCAGCCGAAGGCTAGCGGGAGGTGTGACCAACACCGGGGAGCTGTTTTTT
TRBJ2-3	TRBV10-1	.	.	CASSPRLANTDTQYF	TGCGCCAGCAGTCCTCGGCTAGCGAACACAGATACGCAGTATTTT
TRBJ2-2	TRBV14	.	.	CASSQSRDSTGELFF	TGTGCCAGCAGCCAGAGTCGGGATTCCACCGGGGAGCTGTTTTTT
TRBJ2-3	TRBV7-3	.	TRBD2	CASSLMPGLAGGRGTDTQYF	TGTGCCAGCAGCTTAATGCCAGGACTAGCGGGAGGGAGAGGCACAGATACGCAGTATTTT
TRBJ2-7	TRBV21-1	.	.	CASSSRASSYEQYF	TGTGCCAGCAGCTCCAGGGCTAGCTCCTACGAGCAGTACTTC
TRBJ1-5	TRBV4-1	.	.	CASSQGPLGNQPQHF	TGCGCCAGCAGCCAAGGACCACTTGGCAATCAGCCCCAGCATTTT
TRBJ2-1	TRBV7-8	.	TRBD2	CASTSGRSSYNEQFF	TGTGCCAGCACCTCCGGGAGGAGCTCCTACAATGAGCAGTTCTTC
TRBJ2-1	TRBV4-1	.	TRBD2	CASSQGGRAGGYEQFF	TGCGCCAGCAGCCAAGGAGGTCGGGCGGGGGGCTATGAGCAGTTCTTC
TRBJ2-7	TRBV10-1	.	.	CASSEYRQDEQYF	TGCGCCAGCAGTGAATATCGCCAGGACGAGCAGTACTTC
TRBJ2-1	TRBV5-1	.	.	CASSLASPYNEQFF	TGCGCCAGCAGCTTGGCCAGCCCATACAATGAGCAGTTCTTC
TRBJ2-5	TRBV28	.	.	CASSLSIRETQYF	TGTGCCAGCAGTCTATCAATACGAGAGACCCAGTACTTC
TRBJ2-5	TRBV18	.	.	CASSPSSYQETQYF	TGTGCCAGCTCACCCTCCTCGTACCAAGAGACCCAGTACTTC
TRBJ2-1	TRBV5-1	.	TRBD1	CASSLAAGTEYNEQFF	TGCGCCAGCAGCTTGGCCGCTGGGACAGAGTACAATGAGCAGTTCTTC
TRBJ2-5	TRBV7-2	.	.	CASSRNGEQETQYF	TGTGCCAGCAGCCGGAATGGTGAGCAAGAGACCCAGTACTTC
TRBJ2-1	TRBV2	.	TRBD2	CASSAWRGAYNEQFF	TGTGCCAGCAGTGCTTGGCGGGGGGCTTACAATGAGCAGTTCTTC